Sequencing of this TCR beta chain was carried out in a study of cytomegalovirus exposure and HLA in healthy donors. Overall study results and limits: The study found most TCR sequences rare, yet found some public TCRs in many donors.

The germline CDR1 and CDR2 sequences are SGHAT and FQNNGV. CDR3 length equals 14 residues. V dropped 4 bases and J dropped 8 bases, with 17 bases sitting between them. TCRdb's table, derived via immunoSEQ multiplex PCR, lists solely in-frame clones and lacks some. The sample shows 200,000 to 300,000 clones, approximately 86% of them seen only once. As to this clone: Its antigen is not known.

The rearrangement joins TRBV11-2 to TRBJ1-1, with TRBD1 as a possible D gene (5 bases). The receptor's source is a woman under 40 in good health and CMV-seropositive. The sequenced material came from PBMCs. The CDR3 sequence is CASSSWVGRGEAFF. The DNA of the CDR3 is TGTGCCAGCAGCTCTTGGGTGGGACGGGGGGAAGCTTTCTTT.